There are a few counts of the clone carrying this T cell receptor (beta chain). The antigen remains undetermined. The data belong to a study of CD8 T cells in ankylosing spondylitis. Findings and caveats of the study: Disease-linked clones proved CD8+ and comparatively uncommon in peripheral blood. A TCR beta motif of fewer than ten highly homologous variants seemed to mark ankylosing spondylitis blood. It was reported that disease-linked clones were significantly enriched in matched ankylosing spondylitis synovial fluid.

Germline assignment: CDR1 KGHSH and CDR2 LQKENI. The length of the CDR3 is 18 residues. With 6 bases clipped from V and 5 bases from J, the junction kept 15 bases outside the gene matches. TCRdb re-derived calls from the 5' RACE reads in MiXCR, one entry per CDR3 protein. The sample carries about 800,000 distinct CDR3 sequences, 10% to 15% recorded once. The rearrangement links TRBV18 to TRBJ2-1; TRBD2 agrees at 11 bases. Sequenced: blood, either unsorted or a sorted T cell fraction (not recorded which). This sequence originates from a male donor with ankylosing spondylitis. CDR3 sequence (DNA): TGTGCCAGCTCGCGTACCTACGTAGCGGGAGGGCCGAACAATGAGCAGTTCTTC. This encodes CASSRTYVAGGPNNEQFF.